Shown below are 2 T cell receptor beta chains from a single sample sequenced in a study of CD8+ T cells in alopecia areata. Reverse transcribed after extraction, RNA yielded cDNA as the sequencing template. Assay used: immunoSEQ multiplex PCR; TCRdb lists only in-frame clones, some missing. This table has 160,000 or so clones, 40% to 60% appearing once. The sequencing used CD8+ T cells sorted from blood, collected at week 0. The receptors were sampled from a human donor with alopecia areata.

V and J are TRBV4-3 and TRBJ2-6, with 7 bases that match TRBD1. Trimming removed 10 bases from V and 0 bases from J; junction bases left unmatched: 9. CDR1 and CDR2 (germline): LGHNA, YSLEER. The CDR3 sequence is 16 residues long. The CDR3 DNA reads TGCGCCAACCACAGGGGCTCCATCTCTGGGGCCAACGTCCTGACTTTC. Protein sequence: CANHRGSISGANVLTF.

In this sample, this clone turned up a few times. This chain connects TRBV9 to TRBJ1-2; 7 bases fit TRBD1. The CDR3 consists of 16 residues. V lost 0 bases and J lost 3; bases outside the gene matches: 8. Looked up from germline, CDR1 is SGDLS and CDR2 is YYNGEE. The CDR3 protein is CASSVVETGIHYGYTF. CDR3 sequence (DNA): TGTGCCAGCAGCGTAGTTGAGACAGGGATACACTATGGCTACACCTTC.